Reported below is one TCR beta chain. What it binds is not known. Produced via immunoSEQ multiplex PCR; TCRdb's table is partial and in-frame only. In the table there are about 100,000 clones, over 75% of which are singletons. This CDR3 is built from 15 residues. Germline V lookup: CDR1 SGHTA, CDR2 FQGNSA. Trimming took 3 bases from V and 9 from J; bases not matched to a gene: 8. These data belong to a study of graft-versus-host responses after intestinal transplantation. The chain recombines TRBV7-2 with TRBJ1-6; 7 bases line up with TRBD1. Sequenced here: unstimulated CD4+ T cells sorted from spleen or lymph node cells, sampled before transplant. This TCR was sampled from a human donor who was the organ donor for an intestinal transplant. The CDR3 region has the DNA TGTGCCAGCAGCTTGGTTCCAGGGGGAAGTTCACCCCTCCACTTT. Translation: CASSLVPGGSSPLHF.